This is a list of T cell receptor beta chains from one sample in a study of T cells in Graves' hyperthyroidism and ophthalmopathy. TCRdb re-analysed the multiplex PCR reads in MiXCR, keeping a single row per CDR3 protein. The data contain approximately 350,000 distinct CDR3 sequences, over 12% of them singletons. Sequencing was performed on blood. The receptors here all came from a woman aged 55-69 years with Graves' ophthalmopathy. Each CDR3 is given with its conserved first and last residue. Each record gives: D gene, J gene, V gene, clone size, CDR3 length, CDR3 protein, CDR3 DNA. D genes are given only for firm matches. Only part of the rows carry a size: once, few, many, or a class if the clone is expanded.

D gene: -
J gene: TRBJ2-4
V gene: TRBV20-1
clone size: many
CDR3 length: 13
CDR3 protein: CSAGELAKNIQYF
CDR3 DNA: TGCAGTGCTGGGGAATTAGCCAAAAACATTCAGTACTTC

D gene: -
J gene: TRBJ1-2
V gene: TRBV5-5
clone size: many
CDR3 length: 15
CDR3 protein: CASPSGGDPNYGYTF
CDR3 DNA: TGTGCCAGCCCCTCCGGGGGAGACCCTAACTATGGCTACACCTTC

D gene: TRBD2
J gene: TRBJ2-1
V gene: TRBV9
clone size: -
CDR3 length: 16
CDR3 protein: CTSSQPVAGELNEQFF
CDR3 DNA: TGTACCAGCAGCCAACCGGTAGCGGGAGAATTGAATGAGCAGTTCTTC

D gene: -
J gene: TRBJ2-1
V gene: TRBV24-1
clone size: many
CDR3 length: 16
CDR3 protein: CATSDPGLASYNEQFF
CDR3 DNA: TGTGCCACCAGTGACCCGGGACTTGCCTCCTACAATGAGCAGTTCTTC

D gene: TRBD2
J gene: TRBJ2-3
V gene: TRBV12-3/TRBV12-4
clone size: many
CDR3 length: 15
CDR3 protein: CASSPPGGRADTQYF
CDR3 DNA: TGTGCCAGCAGTCCTCCAGGCGGGAGGGCAGATACGCAGTATTTT

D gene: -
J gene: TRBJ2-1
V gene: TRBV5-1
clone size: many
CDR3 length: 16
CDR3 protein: CASSLTTPSSYNEQFF
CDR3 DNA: TGCGCCAGCAGCTTGACTACGCCGAGCTCCTACAATGAGCAGTTCTTC

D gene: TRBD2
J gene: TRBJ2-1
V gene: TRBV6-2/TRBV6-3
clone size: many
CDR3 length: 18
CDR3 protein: CASIRGLAGAGSYNEQFF
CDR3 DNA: TGTGCCAGCATCCGGGGACTAGCGGGAGCTGGTAGCTACAATGAGCAGTTCTTC

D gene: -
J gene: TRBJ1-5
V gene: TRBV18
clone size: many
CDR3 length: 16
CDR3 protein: CASSPDRGSLNQPQHF
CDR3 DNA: TGTGCCAGCTCACCGGACCGAGGGAGCCTGAATCAGCCCCAGCATTTT

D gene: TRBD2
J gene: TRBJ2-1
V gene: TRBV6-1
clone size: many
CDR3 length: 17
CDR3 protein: CASSQPSPAGVSNEQFF
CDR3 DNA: TGTGCCAGCAGTCAACCTTCGCCAGCGGGAGTATCGAATGAGCAGTTCTTC

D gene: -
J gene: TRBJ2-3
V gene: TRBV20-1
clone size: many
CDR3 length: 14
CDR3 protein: CSADEPGGRDTQYF
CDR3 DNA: TGCAGTGCTGACGAACCAGGAGGGAGAGATACGCAGTATTTT

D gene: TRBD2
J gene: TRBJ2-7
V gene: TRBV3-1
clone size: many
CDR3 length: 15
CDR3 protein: CASSQGLAGGHEQYF
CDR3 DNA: TGTGCCAGCAGCCAGGGACTAGCGGGAGGGCACGAGCAGTACTTC

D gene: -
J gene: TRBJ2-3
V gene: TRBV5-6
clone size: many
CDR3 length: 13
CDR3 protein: CASSLDSTDTQYF
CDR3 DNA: TGTGCCAGCAGTTTGGATAGCACAGATACGCAGTATTTT

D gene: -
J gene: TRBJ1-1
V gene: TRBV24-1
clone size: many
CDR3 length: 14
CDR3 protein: CATSDVGSNTEAFF
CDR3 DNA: TGTGCCACCAGTGATGTCGGGAGTAACACTGAAGCTTTCTTT

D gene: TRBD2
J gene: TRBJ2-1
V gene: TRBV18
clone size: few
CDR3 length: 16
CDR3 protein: CASSPPVAGETNEQFF
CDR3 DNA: TGTGCCAGCTCACCACCGGTTGCGGGAGAAACTAATGAGCAGTTCTTC

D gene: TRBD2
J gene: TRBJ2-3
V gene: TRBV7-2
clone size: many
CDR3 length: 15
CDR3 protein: CASSVSGLRTDTQYF
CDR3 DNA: TGTGCCAGCAGCGTCTCGGGACTACGCACAGATACGCAGTATTTT

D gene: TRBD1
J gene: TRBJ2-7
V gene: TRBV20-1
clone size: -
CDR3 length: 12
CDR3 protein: CSARDRVWEQYF
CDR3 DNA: TGCAGTGCTCGGGACAGGGTTTGGGAGCAGTACTTC

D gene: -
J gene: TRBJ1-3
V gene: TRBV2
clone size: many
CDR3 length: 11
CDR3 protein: CASSPRNTIYF
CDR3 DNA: TGTGCCAGCAGCCCGAGAAACACCATATATTTT

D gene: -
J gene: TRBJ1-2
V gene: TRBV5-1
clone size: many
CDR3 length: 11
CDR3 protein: CASSLNGGYTF
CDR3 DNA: TGCGCCAGCAGCTTGAACGGCGGCTACACCTTC

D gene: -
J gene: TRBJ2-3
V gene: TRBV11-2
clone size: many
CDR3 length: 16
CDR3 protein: CASSLGSQFVTDTQYF
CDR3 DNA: TGTGCCAGCAGCTTAGGTAGTCAGTTCGTGACAGATACGCAGTATTTT

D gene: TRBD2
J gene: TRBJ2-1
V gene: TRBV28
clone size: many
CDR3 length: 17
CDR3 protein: CASSSTMGGRLGNEQFF
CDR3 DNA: TGTGCCAGCAGTTCGACAATGGGGGGGAGGTTGGGCAATGAGCAGTTCTTC

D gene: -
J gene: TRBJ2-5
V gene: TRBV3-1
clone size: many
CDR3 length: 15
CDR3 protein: CASSQARPLPETQYF
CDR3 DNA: TGTGCCAGCAGCCAGGCGCGACCGCTACCGGAGACCCAGTACTTC

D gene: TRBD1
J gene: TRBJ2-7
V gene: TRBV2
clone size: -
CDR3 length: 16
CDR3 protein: CASNEELGQGPYEQYF
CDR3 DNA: TGTGCCAGCAACGAAGAGTTGGGACAGGGACCCTACGAGCAGTACTTC

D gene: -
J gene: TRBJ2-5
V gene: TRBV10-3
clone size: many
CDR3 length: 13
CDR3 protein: CAISDGQQETQYF
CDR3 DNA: TGTGCCATCAGTGACGGACAGCAAGAGACCCAGTACTTC

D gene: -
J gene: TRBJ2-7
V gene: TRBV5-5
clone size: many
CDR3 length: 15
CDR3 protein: CASSLASGAPYEQYF
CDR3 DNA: TGTGCCAGCAGCTTGGCGTCAGGGGCACCCTACGAGCAGTACTTC

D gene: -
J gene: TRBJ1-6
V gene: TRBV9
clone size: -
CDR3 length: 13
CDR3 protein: CASTSSYNSPLHF
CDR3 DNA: TGTGCCAGCACGAGCTCCTATAATTCACCCCTCCACTTT